Below, 28 T cell receptor beta chains from the same sample are listed, as sequenced in a study of shared clonotypes between healthy human individuals. Naive CD8 cells, CD45RO-negative and positively selected for CCR7, excluded terminally differentiated effector memory CD45RA+ cells. Here immunoSEQ multiplex PCR was the method, and the copy in TCRdb shows in-frame clones only, minus some. This sample yields hundreds of thousands of clones, of which approximately 96% are seen a single time; 0.11% belongs to the top ten. The sequencing input was naive CD8+ T cells sorted from blood. Receptors were obtained from a woman between 25 and 40 years old in good health.

Turning to this clone: Other DNA sequences of this sample code for an identical CDR3. This chain connects TRBV7-9 to TRBJ1-1; weak D call: TRBD1 (5 bases). V was cut by 4 bases and J by 2 bases, with 8 bases left in between. The CDR3 is made up of 13 amino acids. Germline V gives CDR1 SEHNR, CDR2 FQNEAQ (reference sequence). This CDR3 reads CASSSGGNTEAFF. CDR3 coding DNA: TGTGCCAGCAGCTCGGGGGGTAACACTGAAGCTTTCTTT.

V is TRBV25-1 and J is TRBJ1-1; 7 nucleotides agree with TRBD1. The CDR3 covers 14 residues. Germline CDR1 and CDR2: MGHDK and SYGVNS. J gave up 1 base and V 5 bases, and 4 bases lay outside the gene matches. CDR3 sequence reads: CASSYGTANTEAFF. The CDR3 coding sequence is TGTGCCAGCAGTTACGGGACAGCGAACACTGAAGCTTTCTTT.

The sample holds one count of this clone. The V gene is TRBV29-1, the J gene TRBJ1-5; D is undetermined. The CDR3 spans 15 residues. In germline, CDR1 is SQVTM, CDR2 ANQGSEA. V lost 4 bases to trimming and J lost 2 bases, with 15 bases between them. The CDR3 spells CSVGDGPGRNQPQHF. The CDR3 coding sequence is TGCAGCGTTGGGGATGGGCCCGGGCGCAATCAGCCCCAGCATTTT.

This chain connects TRBV21-1 to TRBJ2-1. TRBV21-1 is labeled a pseudogene. The length of the CDR3 is 19 residues. CDR3 in DNA: TGTGCCAGCAGCACAAAAGGCAAATGGCTGGAAAGCTCCTACAATGAGCAGTTCTTC. It specifies CASSTKGKWLESSYNEQFF.

This sequence joins TRBV13 and TRBJ2-2; 12 nucleotides line up with TRBD2. This CDR3 contains 17 residues. The J segment lost 1 base and the V segment lost 9 bases, leaving 9 bases of the junction unmatched. Germline V gene sequence: CDR1 PRHDT, CDR2 FYEKMQ (reference sequence). The CDR3 protein is CASGPSGRAKNTGELFF. The CDR3 nucleotides read TGTGCCAGTGGACCTAGCGGGAGGGCCAAGAACACCGGGGAGCTGTTTTTT.

This clone was seen a single time. V usage is TRBV28 and J usage is TRBJ2-4; 9 positions match TRBD1. Looked up from germline, CDR1 is MDHEN and CDR2 is SYDVKM. V was clipped by 2 bases and J by 1 base; unmatched bases: 6. CDR3 length equals 17 residues. CDR3 in amino acids: CASSLRDRALAKNIQYF. CDR3 sequence (DNA): TGTGCCAGCAGTTTACGGGACAGGGCCCTGGCCAAAAACATTCAGTACTTC.

The chain carries TRBV2 and TRBJ1-2, with D perhaps TRBD1 (6 bases). V dropped 1 base and J dropped 6 bases, with 15 bases sitting between them. Germline CDR1 is SNHLY and CDR2 is FYNNEI. The CDR3 extends over 15 amino acids. CDR3 residues: CASSEGQGHFDGYTF. The CDR3 DNA is TGTGCCAGCAGTGAAGGCCAGGGACATTTCGATGGCTACACCTTC.

This clone was picked up a small number of times. The sample has other DNA sequences that encode this CDR3 too. The chain recombines TRBV4-1 with TRBJ1-5; D uncertain. This CDR3 region has 15 residues. The V gene's germline CDR1 is MGHRA and CDR2 YSYEKL. The ends were cut back, 1 base at V and 0 bases at J, with 7 bases in the middle. CDR3 DNA: TGCGCCAGCAGCCAAGTACGGGGTAGCAATCAGCCCCAGCATTTT. Translating it yields CASSQVRGSNQPQHF.

The chain joins TRBV11-2 to TRBJ2-3; TRBD2 agrees at 8 bases. V gave up 6 bases and J gave up 0 bases; unmatched junction bases: 5. The germline V gene encodes CDR1 SGHAT and CDR2 FQNNGV. This CDR3 is built from 15 residues. The CDR3 nucleotides read TGTGCCAGCAGTTTTAGCGGGATTAGCACAGATACGCAGTATTTT. Translated: CASSFSGISTDTQYF.

This rearrangement joins TRBV27 to TRBJ2-7; 8 bases are shared with TRBD2. The CDR3 totals 14 residues. Per the germline V gene, CDR1 is MNHEY and CDR2 is SMNVEV (reference sequence). V lost 0 bases, J lost 6 bases, and 4 bases stayed unmatched. The CDR3 DNA is TGTGCCAGCAGTTTATCTGGCGGGAGGAGCGAGCAGTACTTC. It translates to CASSLSGGRSEQYF.

This chain links TRBV13 with TRBJ2-5, with TRBD2 matching over 8 bases. V dropped 6 bases and J dropped 5; count of bases not matched to a gene: 14. Germline CDR1 PRHDT, CDR2 FYEKMQ (reference sequence). This CDR3 has 16 residues. In DNA, the CDR3 is TGTGCCAGCAGTTACCTAGAAGCGGGAGAGGGGGAGACCCAGTACTTC. It specifies CASSYLEAGEGETQYF.

The chain combines TRBV29-1 with TRBJ2-7; D is unclear. Trimming took off 7 bases at V and 3 bases at J, with 16 bases between the two ends. Germline V gives CDR1 SQVTM, CDR2 ANQGSEA. CDR3 size: 13 residues. The CDR3 coding sequence is TGCAGCGCCCAGGACGGTATGATCTACGAGCAGTACTTC. Translating gives CSAQDGMIYEQYF.

The V and J genes are TRBV9 and TRBJ2-7, with D maybe TRBD2 (6 bases). The CDR3 is made up of 15 amino acids. The V and J ends lost 0 bases and 0 bases respectively, with 10 bases between them. Germline V lookup: CDR1 SGDLS, CDR2 YYNGEE. Written as DNA, the CDR3 is TGTGCCAGCAGCGTAGGGCGGGGAGCCTCCTACGAGCAGTACTTC. It yields the protein CASSVGRGASYEQYF.

This chain uses TRBV4-1 with TRBJ2-5; D might be TRBD2 (5 bases). The J call may be wrong; the DNA end is better matched by TRBJ2-7. This CDR3 has 13 amino acids. Germline V CDR1 and CDR2: MGHRA, YSYEKL. CDR3 loop: CASSPGLTYEQYF. The CDR3 DNA reads as TGCGCCAGCAGCCCCGGACTGACCTACGAGCAGTACTTC.

The chain joins TRBV27 to TRBJ1-5; TRBD1 is a possible D gene (5 bases). The V gene lost 6 bases and the J gene lost 4 bases, with 16 bases spanning the gap. Germline V gene sequence: CDR1 MNHEY, CDR2 SMNVEV (reference sequence). CDR3 length: 15 amino acids. This chain's CDR3 is CASSLGTAGNQPQHF. CDR3 coding DNA: TGTGCCAGCAGCCTTGGGACGGCAGGGAATCAGCCCCAGCATTTT.

This clone was detected once. The chain recombines TRBV30 with TRBJ2-3, with 8 bases lining up with TRBD2. There are 15 residues in the CDR3. The V gene's germline CDR1 is GTSNPN and CDR2 SVGIG (reference sequence). V shed 0 bases, J shed 4 bases, and the junction held 6 bases outside the gene matches. The CDR3 nucleotides are TGTGCCTGGAGTGTACAAGCGGGAGTGCCAGATACGCAGTATTTT. Translating gives CAWSVQAGVPDTQYF.

This chain connects TRBV7-6 to TRBJ2-1; 12 bases are a match to TRBD2. The V gene's germline CDR1 is SGHVS and CDR2 FNYEAQ. The length of the CDR3 is 14 residues. The J segment lost 10 bases and the V segment lost 5 bases, leaving 6 bases of the junction unmatched. CDR3 residues: CASSPGLAGQEQFF. The CDR3 DNA is TGTGCCAGCAGCCCCGGACTAGCGGGGCAGGAGCAGTTCTTC. Combining the CDR3 with reference TRBV7-6 and TRBJ2-1 gives the whole variable domain GAGVSQSPRYKVTKRGQDVALRCDPISGHVSLYWYRQALGQGPEFLTYFNYEAQQDKSGLPNDRFSAERPEGSISTLTIQRTEQRDSAMYRCASSPGLAGQEQFFGPGTRLTVL.

The chain is built from TRBV4-1 and TRBJ2-5; the D is unclear. The germline gives CDR1 MGHRA, CDR2 YSYEKL. The CDR3 spans 14 residues. Trimming shortened V by 3 bases and J by 5 bases, and 13 bases separated the two germline ends. This chain's CDR3 is CASSHWAGSETQYF. The CDR3 nucleotides read TGCGCCAGCAGCCATTGGGCCGGTTCGGAGACCCAGTACTTC.

The chain couples TRBV28 to TRBJ1-5; no reliable D call. V shed 3 bases and J shed 7 bases, with 10 bases lying between them. The germline V gene has CDR1 MDHEN and CDR2 SYDVKM. This CDR3 has 13 amino acids. The CDR3 DNA reads as TGTGCCAGCAGTTTTAAGGGAGCCCAGCCCCAGCATTTT. Encoded protein: CASSFKGAQPQHF.

The chain recombines TRBV4-2 with TRBJ2-7; TRBD1 matches 9 bases. This CDR3 contains 16 residues. Germline loops: CDR1 LGHNA, CDR2 YNFKEQ. Trimming took 5 bases from V and 6 from J; bases not matched to a gene: 14. The CDR3 sequence: CASSEAMGQGSPEQYF. The CDR3 DNA reads as TGTGCCAGCAGCGAAGCGATGGGACAGGGATCCCCCGAGCAGTACTTC.

The chain uses TRBV18 and TRBJ2-7; D remains unclear. This CDR3 has 13 amino acids. V dropped 3 bases and J dropped 0 bases, with 6 bases sitting between them. Germline V CDR1 and CDR2: KGHSH, LQKENI. The CDR3 DNA reads as TGTGCCAGCTCACCCCCCAGCTCCTACGAGCAGTACTTC. This sequence encodes CASSPPSSYEQYF.

V is TRBV19 and J is TRBJ2-7, with D possibly being TRBD1 or TRBD2 (5 bases each). The V end lost 4 bases, the J end lost 3 bases, and 13 bases lay between the germline ends. Germline CDR1 LNHDA, CDR2 SQIVND (reference sequence). The CDR3 contains 14 residues. The chain's CDR3 is CASSTWDGDYEQYF. In DNA, the CDR3 is TGTGCCAGTAGTACTTGGGACGGCGACTACGAGCAGTACTTC.

This chain joins TRBV19 and TRBJ1-5, with TRBD1 matching 9 bases. Germline V lookup: CDR1 LNHDA, CDR2 SQIVND (reference sequence). The CDR3 sequence is 18 residues long. The J segment lost 0 bases and the V segment lost 4 bases, leaving 10 bases of the junction unmatched. The CDR3 protein is CASSTRTGEVYSNQPQHF. CDR3 DNA sequence: TGTGCCAGTAGTACTAGGACAGGGGAAGTGTATAGCAATCAGCCCCAGCATTTT.

The chain uses TRBV5-1 and TRBJ2-2, with 7 positions matching TRBD1. The CDR3 spans 19 residues. V lost 0 bases to trimming and J lost 3 bases; unmatched junction nucleotides: 14. The germline V gene has CDR1 SGHRS and CDR2 YFSETQ. The CDR3 coding sequence is TGCGCCAGCAGCTTGGAACCGGGACAGTGGAAACTGGACACCGGGGAGCTGTTTTTT. Its translation: CASSLEPGQWKLDTGELFF.

Here the CDR3 DNA reads TGTGCCAGCAGCTTGGGGGGGCCTGTTGCCGGGGAGCTGTTTTTT. Its protein product is CASSLGGPVAGELFF. V and J are TRBV7-7 and TRBJ2-2, with a possible D match to TRBD2 (7 bases). Trimming took 3 bases from V and 6 from J, leaving 14 bases between them. CDR3 length: 15 residues. The germline gives CDR1 SSHAT, CDR2 FNYEAQ (reference sequence).

The chain carries TRBV5-1 and TRBJ2-4; TRBD1 is a possible D gene (6 bases). The CDR3 is 15 residues long. V lost 4 bases and J lost 0, with 11 bases in between. Germline V gives CDR1 SGHRS, CDR2 YFSETQ. The CDR3 coding sequence is TGCGCCAGCAGCGTAACAGGGTTAGCCAAAAACATTCAGTACTTC. Encoded protein: CASSVTGLAKNIQYF.

The rearrangement links TRBV4-1 to TRBJ2-7; possibly TRBD2 for D (6 bases). The CDR3 length is 15 residues. V was pared by 4 bases and J by 2 bases, with 15 bases between. CDR1 is MGHRA, CDR2 YSYEKL, per germline. The CDR3, as DNA: TGCGCCAGCAGCCTGGGTGGCGGGGCGACCTACGAGCAGTACTTC. Protein: CASSLGGGATYEQYF.

The chain uses TRBV2 and TRBJ2-6; tentatively, D is TRBD2 (6 bases). Trimming left V 8 bases short and J 0 bases short, with 23 bases between. Germline CDR1 and CDR2: SNHLY and FYNNEI. The CDR3 has 19 residues. The CDR3 region has the DNA TGTGCCAGCTACCAATCCCGGGACTTAAAGAGCTCTGGGGCCAACGTCCTGACTTTC. Residues: CASYQSRDLKSSGANVLTF.